Listed below are T cell receptor beta chains from one sample, sequenced in a study of T cells in Graves' hyperthyroidism and ophthalmopathy. TCRdb re-derived calls from the multiplex PCR reads in MiXCR, one entry per CDR3 protein. The sample lists almost 250,000 distinct CDR3 sequences, about 25% seen once, with around 32% in the top ten. Input material: blood. Receptor source: a woman in her 40s with Graves' ophthalmopathy. Both conserved end residues are part of each CDR3. D genes are given only for firm matches. The size of a clone is reported for some rows only, either as once, few or many, or as a class for expanded clones.

>-|TRBJ2-2|TRBV27|14|many
TGTGCCAGCAGTTACAACAGCTACTACGGGGAGCTGTTTTTT
CASSYNSYYGELFF
>TRBD1|TRBJ1-1|TRBV6-1|13|many
TGTGCCAGCAGTGCCGGGACAGGGATTGAAGCTTTCTTT
CASSAGTGIEAFF
>-|TRBJ1-1|TRBV27|14|-
TGTGCCAGCAGAGAAACAGGAGCAGGGACTGAAGCTTTCTTT
CASRETGAGTEAFF
>-|TRBJ1-5|TRBV6-1|14|many
TGTGCCAGCAGTCCTTGGTTGAGCAATCAGCCCCAGCATTTT
CASSPWLSNQPQHF
>-|TRBJ2-7|TRBV5-1|15|-
TGCGCCAGCAGCTTGACGTATCAGCGTGCATACGAGCAGTACTTC
CASSLTYQRAYEQYF
>-|TRBJ2-7|TRBV3-1|16|many
TGTGCCAGCAGCCAAGATAAAGGCGGGACCTACTACGAGCAGTACTTC
CASSQDKGGTYYEQYF
>TRBD1|TRBJ2-2|TRBV10-3|19|-
TGTGCCATCAGTGAGTCCGGGACAGGGCCCCAACGCTACACCGGGGAGCTGTTTTTT
CAISESGTGPQRYTGELFF
>TRBD1|TRBJ1-1|TRBV6-1|13|-
TGTGCCAGCAGTCCAGGGGGGTACACTGAAGCTTTCTTT
CASSPGGYTEAFF
>-|TRBJ1-1|TRBV11-2|13|-
TGTGCCAGCAGCTTACGATGGTCCACTGAAGCTTTCTTT
CASSLRWSTEAFF
>-|TRBJ1-3|TRBV29-1|15|many
TGCAGCGCCGAAAACCTCGGGAGCTCTGGAACCACCATATATTTT
CSAENLGSSGTTIYF
>-|TRBJ1-5|TRBV6-5|14|many
TGTGCCAGCAGTTACCGGAGGGACAATCAGCCCCAGCATTTT
CASSYRRDNQPQHF
>TRBD1|TRBJ2-7|TRBV6-2/TRBV6-3|15|-
TGTGCCAGCCGCCCAACGGGGACAGCCGGTTCGGAGCAGTACTTC
CASRPTGTAGSEQYF
>-|TRBJ2-2|TRBV9|12|many
TGTGCCAGCAGCCCACACACCGGGGAGCTGTTTTTT
CASSPHTGELFF
>-|TRBJ1-3|TRBV5-1|15|many
TGCGCCAGCAGCTCGTCGCCTACAACAGGAAACACCATATATTTT
CASSSSPTTGNTIYF
>-|TRBJ2-2|TRBV12-3/TRBV12-4|16|many
TGTGCCAGCAGTTTAAGGGGGTCCGCGAACACCGGGGAGCTGTTTTTT
CASSLRGSANTGELFF
>-|TRBJ2-5|TRBV6-2/TRBV6-3|11|-
TGTGCCAGCAGTCGGGACGGGACCCAGTACTTC
CASSRDGTQYF
>-|TRBJ2-7|TRBV2|12|many
TGTGCCAGCAGTGAATTTGGATACGAGCAGTACTTC
CASSEFGYEQYF
>TRBD1|TRBJ2-7|TRBV6-5|15|many
TGTGCCAGCAGACACGACAGGGGCGGATCCTACGAGCAGTACTTC
CASRHDRGGSYEQYF
>-|TRBJ2-3|TRBV4-2|15|many
TGTGCCAGCAGCCAGGAAAGACGGATTACAGATACGCAGTATTTT
CASSQERRITDTQYF
>-|TRBJ2-7|TRBV6-2/TRBV6-3|14|many
TGTGCCAGCAGTTACATCAGTGATTCCTACGAGCAGTACTTC
CASSYISDSYEQYF
>-|TRBJ1-2|TRBV27|14|-
TGTGCCAGCAGGCCAAGGACTACCATTTATGGCTACACCTTC
CASRPRTTIYGYTF
>-|TRBJ1-2|TRBV4-1|16|many
TGCGCCAGCAGCCAAGCGGGACGGCCCTCCCGGGAAGGCTACACCTTC
CASSQAGRPSREGYTF
>-|TRBJ1-5|TRBV6-1|14|-
TGTGCCAGCATCCATTTAGAGGGCAATCAGCCCCAGCATTTT
CASIHLEGNQPQHF
>TRBD2|TRBJ2-5|TRBV28|14|-
TGTGCCAGCAGTGGGTCAGGGAGGGGAGAGACCCAGTACTTC
CASSGSGRGETQYF
>-|TRBJ2-2|TRBV5-1|15|many
TGCGCCAGCAGCTTGTCAACCGCTAACACCGGGGAGCTGTTTTTT
CASSLSTANTGELFF
>-|TRBJ2-5|TRBV30|12|few
TGTGCCTGGAGTGTACAATGGGAGACCCAGTACTTC
CAWSVQWETQYF
>-|TRBJ1-6|TRBV20-1|13|many
TGCAGTGCTGCGACCAGGGGAGGTTCACCCCTCCACTTT
CSAATRGGSPLHF
>TRBD2|TRBJ2-7|TRBV20-1|13|many
TGCAGTGCTGTAGCGGGAGAACTCAACGAGCAGTACTTC
CSAVAGELNEQYF
>TRBD1|TRBJ1-2|TRBV12-3/TRBV12-4|14|-
TGTGCCAGCAGTCCAGGGACAGGGGTCTATGGCTACACCTTC
CASSPGTGVYGYTF
>-|TRBJ1-1|TRBV20-1|15|-
TGCAGTGCTAGAGATACCTCATACATGAACACTGAAGCTTTCTTT
CSARDTSYMNTEAFF
>-|TRBJ1-1|TRBV4-2|14|few
TGTGCCAGCAGCCAACCACAGGCTAACACTGAAGCTTTCTTT
CASSQPQANTEAFF
>TRBD1|TRBJ1-3|TRBV11-2|16|many
TGTGCCAGCAGCCTCCGGGACAGGGTCTCCGGAAACACCATATATTTT
CASSLRDRVSGNTIYF
>TRBD2|TRBJ2-7|TRBV11-2|21|-
TGTGCCAGCAGCTTAGAGGGGTGGGGGACTAGCGGACCACATACTATCTACGAGCAGTACTTC
CASSLEGWGTSGPHTIYEQYF
>-|TRBJ1-5|TRBV28|15|many
TGTGCCAGCAACTTAGGGGCGGTTAGCAATCAGCCCCAGCATTTT
CASNLGAVSNQPQHF
>-|TRBJ2-5|TRBV10-3|14|many
TGTGCCATCAGTGGAAACGGGGGCCAGGAGACCCAGTACTTC
CAISGNGGQETQYF
>TRBD1|TRBJ2-5|TRBV29-1|15|many
TGCAGCGTGAGACAGGGGGCCTTCCGTCAAGAGACCCAGTACTTC
CSVRQGAFRQETQYF
>TRBD1|TRBJ2-7|TRBV28|13|many
TGTGCCAGCCACGGGACAGGGCACTACGAGCAGTACTTC
CASHGTGHYEQYF
>TRBD1|TRBJ2-7|TRBV7-8|11|many
TGTGCCAGCCGTCAGGGGGTGGAGCAGTACTTC
CASRQGVEQYF
>TRBD1|TRBJ2-7|TRBV13|15|many
TGTGCCAGCAGCTCCAGCTACAGGGGCTCCTACGAGCAGTACTTC
CASSSSYRGSYEQYF
>-|TRBJ1-3|TRBV28|14|many
TGTGCCAGCAGGCAGGGCCTTGGTGGAAACACCATATATTTT
CASRQGLGGNTIYF
>-|TRBJ2-7|TRBV20-1|13|many
TGCAGTGCTAGAGATCAAAACTCCTACGAGCAGTACTTC
CSARDQNSYEQYF
>TRBD2|TRBJ2-7|TRBV4-2|16|few
TGTGCCAGCAGCCAGGGAAGACTAGCTAGTTCCTACGAGCAGTACTTC
CASSQGRLASSYEQYF
>-|TRBJ2-6|TRBV7-9|15|many
TGTGCCAGCAGCTTAGCCAGCTCTGGGGCCAACGTCCTGACTTTC
CASSLASSGANVLTF
>-|TRBJ1-3|TRBV4-2|16|many
TGTGCCAGCAGCCAAGATCTTTGGGGCTCTGGAAACACCATATATTTT
CASSQDLWGSGNTIYF
>-|TRBJ2-7|TRBV3-1|12|-
TGTGCCAGCAGCCCAAACTCCTGCGAGCAGTACTTC
CASSPNSCEQYF
>-|TRBJ1-1|TRBV6-5|12|many
TGTGCCAGCTTGTGGGGCCCCACTGAAGCTTTCTTT
CASLWGPTEAFF
>-|TRBJ1-5|TRBV27|15|-
TGTGCCAGCAGCCAGGGACAATCGATGAATCAGCCCCAGCATTTT
CASSQGQSMNQPQHF
>-|TRBJ1-1|TRBV29-1|12|many
TGCAGCGTTGACCGGGGGGCGGCTGAAGCTTTCTTT
CSVDRGAAEAFF
>-|TRBJ2-5|TRBV30|15|-
TGTGCCTGGAGTGTACGGTGGGGAAAACGAGAGACCCAGTACTTC
CAWSVRWGKRETQYF
>TRBD1|TRBJ1-2|TRBV6-2/TRBV6-3|16|-
TGTGCCAGCAGTTATAATCCCCGGACAGGGGATGATGGCTACACCTTC
CASSYNPRTGDDGYTF
>TRBD2|TRBJ2-5|TRBV5-1|18|many
TGCGCCAGCAGCTTGGGGTTCCTAGCGGCCACCCCCGGGGAGACCCAGTACTTC
CASSLGFLAATPGETQYF
>-|TRBJ1-5|TRBV30|13|many
TGTGCCTGGAGTGTCACACCCGATCAGCCCCAGCATTTT
CAWSVTPDQPQHF
>-|TRBJ2-2|TRBV12-3/TRBV12-4|12|many
TGTGCCAGCAGTTTAAGGGGGGGGCAGCTGTTTTTT
CASSLRGGQLFF
>-|TRBJ2-5|TRBV24-1|13|many
TGTGCCACCGCAGGGGCAGCACAAGAGACCCAGTACTTC
CATAGAAQETQYF
>TRBD1|TRBJ1-1|TRBV27|16|many
TGTGCCAGCAGAACATCAGGGGGCCGAATGAACACTGAAGCTTTCTTT
CASRTSGGRMNTEAFF